These T cell receptor beta chains were read from a single sample in a study of patients and donors after allogeneic stem cell transplantation. TCRdb recomputed calls from the RT-PCR reads with MiXCR, one row per CDR3 protein. The table shows about a million distinct CDR3 sequences, with roughly 18% occurring only once. Source material: blood, either unsorted or a sorted T cell fraction (not recorded which). These receptor sequences come from a human donor who was either an allogeneic HSCT recipient or a stem cell or donor lymphocyte infusion donor (not recorded which). It is not recorded whose cells these are; they may come from a transplant donor. CDR3s include the opening cysteine and the closing phenylalanine or tryptophan. Each record gives: clone size, D gene, V gene, J gene, CDR3 DNA, CDR3 protein. The D gene is left open where the match is weak. The size of a clone is reported for some rows only, either as once, few or many, or as a class for expanded clones.

abundance: NA
d_gene: NA
v_gene: TRBV20-1
j_gene: TRBJ1-4
CDR3nt: TGCAGTGCGAATTCTATCAGGGTGGCTAATGAAAAACTGTTTTTT
CDR3aa: CSANSIRVANEKLFF

abundance: few
d_gene: NA
v_gene: TRBV27
j_gene: TRBJ1-1
CDR3nt: TGTGCCAGCAGTTTGTTCTGGGGGGACACTGAAGCTTTCTTT
CDR3aa: CASSLFWGDTEAFF

abundance: NA
d_gene: NA
v_gene: TRBV5-1
j_gene: TRBJ1-6
CDR3nt: TGCGCCAGCAGCTTGGATCCGGGATCACCCCTCCACTTT
CDR3aa: CASSLDPGSPLHF

abundance: NA
d_gene: NA
v_gene: TRBV2
j_gene: TRBJ2-2
CDR3nt: TGTGCCAGCACCCTACAGTACACCGGGGAGCTGTTTTTT
CDR3aa: CASTLQYTGELFF

abundance: NA
d_gene: NA
v_gene: TRBV20-1
j_gene: TRBJ1-2
CDR3nt: TGCAGTGCTAGAGGGGGCAGGTCGTATGGCTACACCTTC
CDR3aa: CSARGGRSYGYTF

abundance: few
d_gene: NA
v_gene: TRBV9
j_gene: TRBJ2-7
CDR3nt: TGTGCCAGCAGCCCCCATCTAGGTGCAGGCTCCTACGAGCAGTACTTC
CDR3aa: CASSPHLGAGSYEQYF

abundance: NA
d_gene: NA
v_gene: TRBV30
j_gene: TRBJ2-1
CDR3nt: TGTGCCCTGTATAGCTACAATGAGCAGTTCTTC
CDR3aa: CALYSYNEQFF

abundance: NA
d_gene: TRBD2
v_gene: TRBV4-3
j_gene: TRBJ2-2
CDR3nt: TGCGCCAGCAGCCAAGCGACTAGCGGGGGGGCGAACACCGGGGAGCTGTTTTTT
CDR3aa: CASSQATSGGANTGELFF

abundance: NA
d_gene: NA
v_gene: TRBV7-9
j_gene: TRBJ1-1
CDR3nt: TGTGCCAGCAGCACCCCAAAGGACAGCTACATGAACACTGAAGCTTTCTTT
CDR3aa: CASSTPKDSYMNTEAFF

abundance: NA
d_gene: NA
v_gene: TRBV5-1
j_gene: TRBJ2-2
CDR3nt: TGCGCCAGCAGCTACAGGGCCCCGAACACCGGGGAGCTGTTTTTT
CDR3aa: CASSYRAPNTGELFF

abundance: few
d_gene: NA
v_gene: TRBV12-3/TRBV12-4
j_gene: TRBJ2-7
CDR3nt: TGTGCCAGCAGACCGGGGTGGGGGCAGATCTACGAGCAGTACTTC
CDR3aa: CASRPGWGQIYEQYF

abundance: few
d_gene: NA
v_gene: TRBV11-1
j_gene: TRBJ1-1
CDR3nt: TGTGCCAGCAGCCCGACAGTAATGAACACTGAAGCTTTCTTT
CDR3aa: CASSPTVMNTEAFF

abundance: NA
d_gene: TRBD2
v_gene: TRBV5-5
j_gene: TRBJ2-7
CDR3nt: TGTGCCAGCAGACCGGGACTAGCGAATACCTACGAGCAGTACTTC
CDR3aa: CASRPGLANTYEQYF

abundance: few
d_gene: NA
v_gene: TRBV5-4
j_gene: TRBJ2-5
CDR3nt: TGTGCCAGCAGCTGGACCCAGGAGACCCAGTACTTC
CDR3aa: CASSWTQETQYF

abundance: few
d_gene: TRBD1
v_gene: TRBV7-9
j_gene: TRBJ2-7
CDR3nt: TGTGCCAGCAGCCCCAACTTGGGACAGTCGAGCTCCTACGAGCAGTACTTC
CDR3aa: CASSPNLGQSSSYEQYF

abundance: NA
d_gene: NA
v_gene: TRBV5-1
j_gene: TRBJ2-3
CDR3nt: TGCGCCAGCAGCCTACCTCGAGACCGGAGTACGCAGTATTTT
CDR3aa: CASSLPRDRSTQYF

abundance: NA
d_gene: NA
v_gene: TRBV5-1
j_gene: TRBJ1-1
CDR3nt: TGCGCCAGCAACTCCGGAGGGTCGAACACTGAAGCTTTCTTT
CDR3aa: CASNSGGSNTEAFF

abundance: NA
d_gene: NA
v_gene: TRBV29-1
j_gene: TRBJ2-3
CDR3nt: TGCAGCGTTGAAGAGGGTCGGGGCACAGATACGCAGTATTTT
CDR3aa: CSVEEGRGTDTQYF

abundance: NA
d_gene: NA
v_gene: TRBV12-5
j_gene: TRBJ1-1
CDR3nt: TGTGCTAGTGGTTTGGAAGGGGGGAACACTGAAGCTTTCTTT
CDR3aa: CASGLEGGNTEAFF

abundance: NA
d_gene: TRBD1
v_gene: TRBV28
j_gene: TRBJ1-1
CDR3nt: TGTGCCAGCAGGGGACAGGGCGAAGGGGGGACTGAAGCTTTCTTT
CDR3aa: CASRGQGEGGTEAFF

abundance: few
d_gene: TRBD2
v_gene: TRBV10-3
j_gene: TRBJ2-3
CDR3nt: TGTGCCGTCCTAGCGGGGGGGGCCCCGAGCACAGATACGCAGTATTTT
CDR3aa: CAVLAGGAPSTDTQYF

abundance: few
d_gene: NA
v_gene: TRBV7-9
j_gene: TRBJ1-2
CDR3nt: TGCGCCAGCAGCTTGGCCACCAACTATGGCTACACCTTC
CDR3aa: CASSLATNYGYTF

abundance: NA
d_gene: NA
v_gene: TRBV29-1
j_gene: TRBJ1-1
CDR3nt: TGCAGCGTTGAATGGAGAGGGGGCACTGAAGCTTTCTTT
CDR3aa: CSVEWRGGTEAFF

abundance: many
d_gene: NA
v_gene: TRBV6-5
j_gene: TRBJ1-6
CDR3nt: TGTGCCAGCAGTTACTTGGGACACTATAATTCACCCCTCCACTTT
CDR3aa: CASSYLGHYNSPLHF

abundance: few
d_gene: NA
v_gene: TRBV3-1
j_gene: TRBJ1-2
CDR3nt: TGTGCCACTGACCCGGACAGAAACTATGGCTACACCTTC
CDR3aa: CATDPDRNYGYTF

abundance: NA
d_gene: NA
v_gene: TRBV15
j_gene: TRBJ2-3
CDR3nt: TGTGCCACCAGCAGGGAGTCAGTGTGGGATACGCAGTATTTT
CDR3aa: CATSRESVWDTQYF

abundance: NA
d_gene: TRBD2
v_gene: TRBV7-2
j_gene: TRBJ2-3
CDR3nt: TGTGCCAGCAGCGCCGGACTAGCGGGGGGGCAGGATACGCAGTATTTT
CDR3aa: CASSAGLAGGQDTQYF

abundance: NA
d_gene: NA
v_gene: TRBV12-3/TRBV12-4
j_gene: TRBJ1-1
CDR3nt: TGTGCCAGCAACCCCAGGGTGAACACTGAAGCTTTCTTT
CDR3aa: CASNPRVNTEAFF

abundance: NA
d_gene: TRBD2
v_gene: TRBV3-1
j_gene: TRBJ2-3
CDR3nt: TGTGCCAGCAGCCAGTGGGGACTCGCGGGAGACAAATATTTT
CDR3aa: CASSQWGLAGDKYF

abundance: few
d_gene: NA
v_gene: TRBV3-1
j_gene: TRBJ1-1
CDR3nt: TGTGCCAGCAGCCCTCCGAGGAGATCTACTGAAGCTTTCTTT
CDR3aa: CASSPPRRSTEAFF

abundance: NA
d_gene: NA
v_gene: TRBV12-3/TRBV12-4
j_gene: TRBJ2-5
CDR3nt: TGTGCCAGCAGTTTCGAGGGGGTGGGGGGAGAGACCCAGTACTTC
CDR3aa: CASSFEGVGGETQYF

abundance: few
d_gene: NA
v_gene: TRBV29-1
j_gene: TRBJ2-7
CDR3nt: TGCAGCGTTGGAGGACTGCACTCCTACGAGCAGTACTTC
CDR3aa: CSVGGLHSYEQYF

abundance: NA
d_gene: TRBD2
v_gene: TRBV19
j_gene: TRBJ2-1
CDR3nt: TGTGCCAGTAGTATAGACGGAGGGCTAGCGGGAGACAATGAGCAGTTCTTC
CDR3aa: CASSIDGGLAGDNEQFF

abundance: NA
d_gene: TRBD2
v_gene: TRBV7-3
j_gene: TRBJ2-3
CDR3nt: TGTGCCAGCAGCGCCCCTCGACTAGCGGGGGGGCGGGTCACAGATACGCAGTATTTT
CDR3aa: CASSAPRLAGGRVTDTQYF

abundance: NA
d_gene: TRBD2
v_gene: TRBV20-1
j_gene: TRBJ2-3
CDR3nt: TGCAGTGCTAGGTGGCTAGCGGGAGGGTTAGATACGCAGTATTTT
CDR3aa: CSARWLAGGLDTQYF

abundance: few
d_gene: NA
v_gene: TRBV25-1
j_gene: TRBJ2-1
CDR3nt: TGTGCCAGCAGTGAACCCTCCTCCAATGAGCAGTTCTTC
CDR3aa: CASSEPSSNEQFF

abundance: NA
d_gene: NA
v_gene: TRBV20-1
j_gene: TRBJ2-3
CDR3nt: TGCAGTGCTAGTCGTTCGTCGAGCACAGATACGCAGTATTTT
CDR3aa: CSASRSSSTDTQYF

abundance: NA
d_gene: TRBD1
v_gene: TRBV6-5
j_gene: TRBJ2-7
CDR3nt: TGTGCCAGCAGTTACTCGTGGGAGACAGGGGGATACGAGCAGTACTTC
CDR3aa: CASSYSWETGGYEQYF

abundance: many
d_gene: TRBD1
v_gene: TRBV4-3
j_gene: TRBJ2-1
CDR3nt: TGCGCCAGCAGCCAAGTCTCTACCGGGACAGGGGTAAATGAGCAGTTCTTC
CDR3aa: CASSQVSTGTGVNEQFF

abundance: NA
d_gene: NA
v_gene: TRBV3-1
j_gene: TRBJ2-7
CDR3nt: TGTGCCAGCAGCCAATTTTGGGACGAGCAGTACTTC
CDR3aa: CASSQFWDEQYF

abundance: NA
d_gene: TRBD2
v_gene: TRBV6-5
j_gene: TRBJ2-2
CDR3nt: TGTGCCAGCAGTTACCTAAAAGGGACTAGCAGAACCGGGGAGCTGTTTTTT
CDR3aa: CASSYLKGTSRTGELFF

abundance: NA
d_gene: NA
v_gene: TRBV7-2
j_gene: TRBJ2-3
CDR3nt: TGTGCCAGCAGCTTATGGGACTTCACAGATACGCAGTATTTT
CDR3aa: CASSLWDFTDTQYF

abundance: NA
d_gene: NA
v_gene: TRBV7-2
j_gene: TRBJ2-7
CDR3nt: TGTGCCAGCAGCTTAGATTCGTGGGGTTACTACGAGCAGTACTTC
CDR3aa: CASSLDSWGYYEQYF

abundance: few
d_gene: NA
v_gene: TRBV7-9
j_gene: TRBJ2-1
CDR3nt: TGTGCCAGCAGCTTAGATACCCTCTCCTACAATGAGCAGTTCTTC
CDR3aa: CASSLDTLSYNEQFF

abundance: NA
d_gene: NA
v_gene: TRBV24-1
j_gene: TRBJ1-1
CDR3nt: TGTGCCACCAGTGATAGTAGGAGGAGGGACACTGAAGCTTTCTTT
CDR3aa: CATSDSRRRDTEAFF

abundance: NA
d_gene: NA
v_gene: TRBV10-3
j_gene: TRBJ2-1
CDR3nt: TGTGCCATCAGTGGTCGAGGGGGAGCCTACAATGAGCAGTTCTTC
CDR3aa: CAISGRGGAYNEQFF

abundance: NA
d_gene: TRBD2
v_gene: TRBV24-1
j_gene: TRBJ2-2
CDR3nt: TGTGCCACCAGTGATTTGGTGTCTAGCGGGAACACCGGGGAGCTGTTTTTT
CDR3aa: CATSDLVSSGNTGELFF

abundance: few
d_gene: NA
v_gene: TRBV24-1
j_gene: TRBJ2-2
CDR3nt: TGTGCCACCAGTGATTGGGGTGCCGGGGAGCTGTTTTTT
CDR3aa: CATSDWGAGELFF

abundance: few
d_gene: TRBD2
v_gene: TRBV20-1
j_gene: TRBJ2-2
CDR3nt: TGCAGTGCTAGAGATCCTAGCGGGGTTTCGACCGGGGAGCTGTTTTTT
CDR3aa: CSARDPSGVSTGELFF

abundance: NA
d_gene: NA
v_gene: TRBV29-1
j_gene: TRBJ1-2
CDR3nt: TGCAGCGTTGAAGGGGGGCCGGAAAACCCTAACTATGGCTACACCTTC
CDR3aa: CSVEGGPENPNYGYTF

abundance: NA
d_gene: NA
v_gene: TRBV4-3
j_gene: TRBJ1-6
CDR3nt: TGCGCCAGCAGCCAAGATTCTAGGGGGAATTCACCCCTCCACTTT
CDR3aa: CASSQDSRGNSPLHF

abundance: NA
d_gene: TRBD1
v_gene: TRBV3-1
j_gene: TRBJ1-1
CDR3nt: TGTGCCAGCAGCCTCAGGGGGGGGCCGATGAACACTGAAGCTTTCTTT
CDR3aa: CASSLRGGPMNTEAFF

abundance: few
d_gene: TRBD2
v_gene: TRBV28
j_gene: TRBJ2-3
CDR3nt: TGTGCCAGCAGTTTGGGGAAGCGGGAAAGCACAGATACGCAGTATTTT
CDR3aa: CASSLGKRESTDTQYF

abundance: NA
d_gene: NA
v_gene: TRBV4-1
j_gene: TRBJ2-5
CDR3nt: TGCGCCAGCAGCTTACTCGAGTGGGAGACCCAGTACTTC
CDR3aa: CASSLLEWETQYF

abundance: NA
d_gene: TRBD1
v_gene: TRBV9
j_gene: TRBJ1-1
CDR3nt: TGTGCCAGCAGGGTAGGGACAGCCAACACTGAAGCTTTCTTT
CDR3aa: CASRVGTANTEAFF